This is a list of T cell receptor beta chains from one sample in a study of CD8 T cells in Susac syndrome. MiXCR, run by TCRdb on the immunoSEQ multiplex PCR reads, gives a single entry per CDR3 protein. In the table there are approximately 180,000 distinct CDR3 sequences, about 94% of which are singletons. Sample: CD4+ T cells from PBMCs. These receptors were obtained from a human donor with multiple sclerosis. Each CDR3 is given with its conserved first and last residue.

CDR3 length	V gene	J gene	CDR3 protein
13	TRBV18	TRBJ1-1	CASSSGMDTEAFF
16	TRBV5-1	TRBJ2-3	CASSPEPSPFTDTQYF
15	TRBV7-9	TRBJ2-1	CASSLAGGKHNEQFF
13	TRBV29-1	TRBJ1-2	CSVDRASNYGYTF
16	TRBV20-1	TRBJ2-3	CSARTRLAVSTDTQYF
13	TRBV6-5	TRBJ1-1	CASSYSMGNWAFF
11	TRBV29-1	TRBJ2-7	CSAGADYEQYF
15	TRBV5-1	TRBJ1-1	CASSLEWTLNTEAFF
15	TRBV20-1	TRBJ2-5	CSALDWRSIQETQYF
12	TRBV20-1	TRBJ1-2	CSAMTRGSGYTF
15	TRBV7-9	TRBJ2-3	CASSLSGVSTDTQYF
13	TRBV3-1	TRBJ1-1	CASRSGGNTEAFF
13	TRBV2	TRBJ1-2	CASPIGQYGGYTF
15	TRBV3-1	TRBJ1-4	CASSQSVQINEKLFF
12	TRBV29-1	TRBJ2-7	CSAGGQAYEQYF
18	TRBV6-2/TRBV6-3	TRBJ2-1	CASSYSLAGGHNDNEQFF
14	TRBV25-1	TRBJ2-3	CASSVGHNTDTQYF
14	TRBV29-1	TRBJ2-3	CSVGGGASTDTQYF
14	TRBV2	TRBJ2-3	CASGRDRGPDTQYF
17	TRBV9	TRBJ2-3	CASSDDGRDSYTDTQYF
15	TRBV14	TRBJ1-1	CASSQGRGGTTEAFF
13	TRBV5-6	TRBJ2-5	CASSFTGMQTQYF
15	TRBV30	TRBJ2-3	CAWSVSGLPPDTQYF
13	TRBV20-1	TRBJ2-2	CSARGPGAGELFF